These 3 T cell receptor beta chains originate from one sample sequenced in a study of OX40 agonist ivuxolimab in advanced cancers. TCRdb's copy holds only in-frame clones and misses some; the assay was immunoSEQ multiplex PCR. The data show around 59,000 clones, roughly nine tenths seen once. The material was CD4+ or CD8+ T cells sorted from blood, obtained in a trial of the OX40 agonist ivuxolimab. Every receptor here comes from an adult with an advanced solid tumor such as melanoma, head and neck, liver or kidney cancer.

The V gene is TRBV14, the J gene TRBJ2-3; D call uncertain. Per germline, CDR1 SGHDN and CDR2 FVKESK. Trimming left V 3 bases short and J 11 bases short, with 15 bases between. The CDR3 is made up of 13 amino acids. For the CDR3, the DNA is TGTGCCAGCAGCCAGTCTTCCCCAGTATGGCAGTATTTT. Its protein is CASSQSSPVWQYF.

This clone was seen a single time. This chain links TRBV27 with TRBJ2-1; D gene uncertain. Germline V gene data show CDR1 as MNHEY and CDR2 as SMNVEV (reference sequence). V lost 0 bases and J lost 8, with 23 bases in between. The CDR3 has 18 residues. The CDR3 coding sequence is TGTGCCAGCAGTTTATCAGCAACCGCCCCCCTCATTCGCGATGAGCAGTTCTTC. This gives the protein CASSLSATAPLIRDEQFF.

The CDR3 loop reads CASSGGTEPYNEQFF. In DNA form, the CDR3 reads TGTGCCAGCAGCGGCGGGACAGAACCCTACAATGAGCAGTTCTTC. The chain employs TRBV5-6 and TRBJ2-1; TRBD1 is a possible D gene (7 bases). Germline V gene lookup returns CDR1 SGHDT and CDR2 YYEEEE. V lost 4 bases and J 2 bases, leaving 13 bases between the germline ends. CDR3 length equals 15 residues.